These 28 T cell receptor beta chains were all obtained from the same sample, sequenced in a study of T cell responses to AZD1222 COVID-19 vaccine. Method: immunoSEQ multiplex PCR; TCRdb's copy keeps in-frame clones and lacks some. The sample includes 95,000 or so clones, 88% of them seen just once. Material: peripheral blood, obtained on day 0 of AZD1222 vaccination. These receptors were taken from an adult in good health.

The rearrangement links TRBV12-5 to TRBJ1-1; D is ambiguous. The CDR3 extends over 13 amino acids. In germline, CDR1 is LGHNT, CDR2 FRNRAP. V lost 7 bases and J 1 base, leaving 10 bases between the germline ends. The CDR3 sequence: CASADGRNTEAFF. The CDR3 DNA is TGTGCTAGTGCCGACGGGAGGAACACTGAAGCTTTCTTT.

This chain uses TRBV7-9 with TRBJ1-4, with D possibly matching TRBD1 (5 bases). Germline V lookup: CDR1 SEHNR, CDR2 FQNEAQ (reference sequence). Trimming took 5 bases from V and 8 from J, leaving 12 bases between them. CDR3 length equals 13 residues. The CDR3 reads CASSADRLEKLFF. CDR3 DNA: TGTGCCAGCAGCGCCGACAGACTCGAAAAACTGTTTTTT.

The count of this clone is one. V usage is TRBV4-2 and J usage is TRBJ2-3; D tentatively reads TRBD1 or TRBD2 (5 bases each). There are 16 residues in the CDR3. V was cut by 0 bases and J by 2 bases, with 12 bases left in between. From germline, CDR1 is LGHNA and CDR2 YNFKEQ. The DNA of the CDR3 is TGTGCCAGCAGCCAAGAGGGGACCTCTGTCACAGATACGCAGTATTTT. It codes for CASSQEGTSVTDTQYF.

This chain connects TRBV6-5 to TRBJ2-7; D ambiguous. Looked up from germline, CDR1 is MNHEY and CDR2 is SVGAGI. There are 14 residues in the CDR3. Trimming stripped 0 bases from V and 0 bases from J, with 6 bases between. CDR3 sequence reads: CASSYSASSYEQYF. The DNA for the CDR3 is TGTGCCAGCAGTTACTCGGCGAGCTCCTACGAGCAGTACTTC.

This clone appeared a single time. The gene calls are TRBV4-2 and TRBJ2-2, with TRBD1 matching 9 bases. The CDR3 spans 14 residues. CDR1 is LGHNA and CDR2 is YNFKEQ in the germline V gene. Trimming removed 4 bases from V and 13 bases from J; junction bases left unmatched: 10. This CDR3 reads CASSRDNTGGVLFF. CDR3 coding DNA: TGTGCCAGCAGCCGAGACAACACAGGGGGCGTGCTGTTTTTT.

The genes are TRBV11-2 and TRBJ2-7; 9 bases are a match to TRBD1. CDR1 and CDR2 from the germline V gene are SGHAT and FQNNGV. CDR3 length: 14 residues. The V and J ends lost 6 bases and 4 bases, in that order; junction bases with no gene match: 7. The CDR3 loop is CASRSPGTGYEQYF. Written as DNA, the CDR3 is TGTGCCAGCAGAAGTCCCGGGACAGGGTACGAGCAGTACTTC.

CDR3 loop: CASSLDQTRPNTGELFF. In DNA, the CDR3 is TGTGCCAGCAGCTTAGATCAGACACGACCGAACACCGGGGAGCTGTTTTTT. This chain links TRBV11-2 with TRBJ2-2; D remains unclear. CDR1 SGHAT and CDR2 FQNNGV come from the germline V gene. Trimming took 0 bases from V and 0 from J, leaving 11 bases between them. This CDR3 spans 17 amino acids.

On this clone: Distinct nucleotide sequences in the sample also encode this CDR3. This chain links TRBV5-1 with TRBJ1-4; D might be TRBD1 (5 bases). Trimming cost V 0 bases and J 2 bases, with 8 bases left between them. The CDR3 loop spans 15 amino acids. The germline CDR1 and CDR2 sequences are SGHRS and YFSETQ. The CDR3: CASSLEPGTNEKLFF. The DNA for the CDR3 is TGCGCCAGCAGCTTGGAGCCAGGGACTAATGAAAAACTGTTTTTT.

The rearrangement joins TRBV4-1 to TRBJ1-4, with D maybe TRBD1 (5 bases). CDR1 and CDR2 (germline): MGHRA, YSYEKL. Trimming removed 8 bases from V and 4 bases from J, with 11 bases in between. The CDR3 sequence is 13 residues long. The CDR3 loop reads CASEGTVNEKLFF. The CDR3 DNA is TGCGCCAGCGAAGGGACGGTTAATGAAAAACTGTTTTTT.

The chain carries TRBV6-2 or TRBV6-3 and TRBJ2-7; 9 positions agree with TRBD1. The CDR3 consists of 15 residues. The germline gives CDR1 MNHEY, CDR2 SVGEGT. V gave up 2 bases and J gave up 3 bases; unmatched junction bases: 5. The CDR3 sequence is CASSYRTGVFYEQYF. DNA for the CDR3: TGTGCCAGCAGTTACAGGACAGGGGTATTCTACGAGCAGTACTTC.

The J gene is TRBJ1-1, the V gene TRBV13; TRBD1 is a possible D gene (6 bases). CDR1 PRHDT and CDR2 FYEKMQ come from the germline V gene (reference sequence). Trimming stripped 2 bases from V and 6 bases from J, with 16 bases between. CDR3 length: 15 residues. The CDR3 region has the DNA TGTGCCAGCAGCTTAACCCTCAGGGGCGCGTCTGAAGCTTTCTTT. It translates to CASSLTLRGASEAFF.

The V and J genes are TRBV7-2 and TRBJ1-2; D gene unclear. The CDR3 runs 16 residues. Per the germline V gene, CDR1 is SGHTA and CDR2 is FQGNSA. V gave up 3 bases and J gave up 0 bases, with 14 bases separating them. The CDR3 nucleotides read TGTGCCAGCAGCTTCGCCGGGGAGGGAGCTAACTATGGCTACACCTTC. Protein sequence: CASSFAGEGANYGYTF.

V is TRBV28 and J is TRBJ2-2, with 10 bases identical to TRBD1. Germline CDR1 MDHEN, CDR2 SYDVKM. Trimming took 6 bases from V and 4 from J; bases not matched to a gene: 8. The CDR3 has 16 residues. The CDR3 DNA reads TGTGCCAGCAGGACTCGGACAGGGGGAAGCACCGGGGAGCTGTTTTTT. Amino acid sequence: CASRTRTGGSTGELFF.

This clone has only one observation. One end of the junction is discordant with germline, which a read error may explain. The chain links TRBV7-8 to TRBJ1-1, with 7 positions matching TRBD1. CDR3 length: 15 residues. Germline assignment: CDR1 SGHVS and CDR2 FQNEAQ. Here the CDR3 DNA reads TGTGCCAGCAGCCTAGCGACAGGGACTGGAACTGAAGCTTTCTTT. Protein product: CASSLATGTGTEAFF.

This clone occurred once. The J gene is TRBJ2-7, the V gene TRBV27; D is uncertain. The CDR3 has 13 amino acids. In germline, CDR1 is MNHEY, CDR2 SMNVEV (reference sequence). The ends were cut back, 3 bases at V and 0 bases at J, with 6 bases in the middle. The CDR3 region has the DNA TGTGCCAGCAGTTTGGGCATCTCCTACGAGCAGTACTTC. It specifies CASSLGISYEQYF.

The rearrangement uses TRBV11-2 and TRBJ1-2; D is possibly TRBD1 (6 bases). Trimming cost V 1 base and J 4 bases, with 7 bases left between them. The CDR3 extends over 13 amino acids. Germline V gene sequence: CDR1 SGHAT, CDR2 FQNNGV. DNA of the CDR3: TGTGCCAGCAGCTTAGGCAGGGGCTATGGCTACACCTTC. Residues: CASSLGRGYGYTF.

The V gene is TRBV7-3, the J gene TRBJ1-2; 8 positions match TRBD1. The length of the CDR3 is 13 residues. V shed 0 bases, J shed 11 bases, and the junction held 5 bases outside the gene matches. Germline V gene data show CDR1 as SGHTA and CDR2 as FQGTGA. The CDR3 reads CASSLTGQGSYTF. The CDR3 bases are TGTGCCAGCAGCTTAACAGGACAGGGTTCGTACACCTTC.

The chain is built from TRBV7-2 and TRBJ2-1; no definite D call. Deletions cut 3 bases from V and 13 bases from J, with 16 bases between. This CDR3 has 13 residues. Germline CDR1 reads SGHTA; CDR2 reads FQGNSA. The CDR3 sequence: CASSFPPGPGQFF. DNA of the CDR3: TGTGCCAGCAGCTTTCCTCCGGGCCCAGGCCAGTTCTTC.

The chain carries TRBV5-1 and TRBJ2-2; 8 bases are a match to TRBD1. V was clipped by 8 bases and J by 5 bases; unmatched bases: 11. From germline, CDR1 is SGHRS and CDR2 YFSETQ. CDR3 length equals 15 residues. The CDR3 DNA is TGCGCCAGTGTCCCAGGGGGCCTTGGGACCGGGGAGCTGTTTTTT. It specifies CASVPGGLGTGELFF.

V usage is TRBV6-2 or TRBV6-3 and J usage is TRBJ1-2; TRBD1 matches at 8 bases. The ends lost 2 bases at V and 4 bases at J; junction bases unmatched: 3. Germline V gene lookup returns CDR1 MNHEY and CDR2 SVGEGT. The CDR3 sequence is 14 residues long. As DNA, the CDR3 is TGTGCCAGCAGTTACGCCCAGGGGGCCTATGGCTACACCTTC. Translated: CASSYAQGAYGYTF.

The chain recombines TRBV7-2 with TRBJ2-1; perhaps D is TRBD1 or TRBD2 (6 bases each). The CDR3 covers 16 residues. V dropped 3 bases and J dropped 6 bases, with 18 bases sitting between them. CDR1 and CDR2 from the germline V gene are SGHTA and FQGNSA. The CDR3 reads CASSFRWGAGINEQFF. The CDR3 DNA reads as TGTGCCAGCAGCTTTAGATGGGGGGCCGGGATCAATGAGCAGTTCTTC.

The gene calls are TRBV10-3 and TRBJ1-1; D is uncertain. The germline V and J ends were trimmed by 3 bases and 7 bases, with 9 bases remaining between them. The CDR3 spans 12 residues. Germline values: CDR1 ENHRY, CDR2 SYGVKD. The CDR3, as DNA: TGTGCCATCAGTGAAAGCGGGCGTGAAGCTTTCTTT. This gives the protein CAISESGREAFF.

V and J are TRBV3-1 (or the pseudogene TRBV3-2) and TRBJ2-1; D is unresolved. Germline values: CDR1 LGHDT, CDR2 YNNKEL (reference sequence). Trimming left V 2 bases short and J 11 bases short, with 13 bases between. The CDR3 is 13 amino acids. CDR3 region: CASSQSVGPKQFF. DNA of the CDR3: TGTGCCAGCAGCCAATCTGTCGGGCCAAAGCAGTTCTTC.

The sample holds a few counts of this clone. The chain joins TRBV3-1 (or the pseudogene TRBV3-2) to TRBJ2-7; no firm D call. The CDR3 loop spans 15 amino acids. V lost 2 bases and J lost 5, with 16 bases in between. CDR1 LGHDT and CDR2 YNNKEL come from the germline V gene (reference sequence). The CDR3 sequence is CASSQQFSASHEQYF. CDR3 DNA: TGTGCCAGCAGCCAACAATTCTCGGCTTCTCACGAGCAGTACTTC.

The chain joins TRBV5-1 to TRBJ2-7; the match to TRBD2 covers 7 bases. Germline lookup yields CDR1 SGHRS and CDR2 YFSETQ. The CDR3 is 17 residues long. Losses at the gene ends were 4 bases for V and 3 bases for J; bases not matched to a gene: 16. This CDR3 is CASSGNWRGGLGYEQYF. CDR3 DNA: TGCGCCAGCAGCGGAAACTGGCGCGGGGGACTCGGCTACGAGCAGTACTTC.

J is TRBJ2-7 and V is TRBV6-2 or TRBV6-3; D could derive from TRBD1 or TRBD2 (5 bases each). The germline V and J ends were trimmed by 5 bases and 3 bases, with 23 bases remaining between them. This CDR3 region has 17 residues. Germline loops: CDR1 MNHEY, CDR2 SVGEGT. The CDR3 DNA follows: TGTGCCAGCAGTCCGGCCACGGGGAAGGGGAAGGGCTACGAGCAGTACTTC. This encodes CASSPATGKGKGYEQYF.

The chain has TRBV6-2 or TRBV6-3 and TRBJ2-7, with D maybe TRBD1 (5 bases). Trimming left V 2 bases short and J 5 bases short, with 16 bases between. Germline V gene data show CDR1 as MNHEY and CDR2 as SVGEGT. The CDR3 is made up of 15 amino acids. The CDR3 nucleotides are TGTGCCAGCAGTTACCCCGGACCCAAGGGGCACGAGCAGTACTTC. Translating it yields CASSYPGPKGHEQYF.

J is TRBJ2-5 and V is TRBV6-2 or TRBV6-3; 12 nucleotides line up with TRBD2. J was trimmed by 3 bases and V by 5 bases; bases with no gene match: 4. CDR3 length: 15 amino acids. Germline loops: CDR1 MNHEY, CDR2 SVGEGT. CDR3 residues: CASSHRTSGEETQYF. In DNA, the CDR3 is TGTGCCAGCAGTCACAGGACTAGCGGGGAAGAGACCCAGTACTTC.